This T cell receptor beta chain was sequenced in a study of T cell responses to AZD1222 COVID-19 vaccine. General study points: Reports indicate that nearly half of spike-specific TCRs are directed at unmutated variant regions. It was only after the peak T cell response that any repertoires were sampled. White British donors predominated, females outnumbered males, and clonal diversity was possibly underestimated.

This clone appeared a single time. Its target is not known. Between the trimmed V and J ends, which lost 4 bases and 8 bases, there was a span of 14 bases. Germline CDR1 and CDR2: SGHDN and FVKESK. This CDR3 comprises 14 residues. The repertoire was sequenced with immunoSEQ multiplex PCR; TCRdb's copy has only in-frame clones and lacks some. Of some 150,000 clones listed, approximately 83% are singletons. The sample consisted of peripheral blood, taken on day 0 of AZD1222 vaccination. The V call is TRBV14, the J call TRBJ1-4; possible D gene TRBD1, 6 bases. The sequence derives from an adult in good health. The CDR3 region has the DNA TGTGCCAGCAGCCTAAGGGGGGCCGGAGAAAAACTGTTTTTT. Its translation: CASSLRGAGEKLFF.